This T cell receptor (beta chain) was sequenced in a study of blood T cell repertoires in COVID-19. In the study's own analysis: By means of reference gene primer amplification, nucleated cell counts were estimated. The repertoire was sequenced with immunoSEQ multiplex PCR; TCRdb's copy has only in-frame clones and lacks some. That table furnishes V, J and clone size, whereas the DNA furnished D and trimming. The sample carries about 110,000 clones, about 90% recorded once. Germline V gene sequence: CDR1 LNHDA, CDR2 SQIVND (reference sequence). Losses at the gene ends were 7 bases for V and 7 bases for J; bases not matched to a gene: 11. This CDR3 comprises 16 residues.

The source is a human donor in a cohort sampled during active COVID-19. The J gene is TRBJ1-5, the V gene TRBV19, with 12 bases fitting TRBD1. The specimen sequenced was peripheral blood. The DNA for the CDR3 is TGTGCCAGTACCACCTGGGGACAGGGGGCGAGCCAGCCCCAGCATTTT. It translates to CASTTWGQGASQPQHF. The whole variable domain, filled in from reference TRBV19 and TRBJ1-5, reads DGGITQSPKYLFRKEGQNVTLSCEQNLNHDAMYWYRQDPGQGLRLIYYSQIVNDFQKGDIAEGYSVSREKKESFPLTVTSAQKNPTAFYLCASTTWGQGASQPQHFGDGTRLSIL.